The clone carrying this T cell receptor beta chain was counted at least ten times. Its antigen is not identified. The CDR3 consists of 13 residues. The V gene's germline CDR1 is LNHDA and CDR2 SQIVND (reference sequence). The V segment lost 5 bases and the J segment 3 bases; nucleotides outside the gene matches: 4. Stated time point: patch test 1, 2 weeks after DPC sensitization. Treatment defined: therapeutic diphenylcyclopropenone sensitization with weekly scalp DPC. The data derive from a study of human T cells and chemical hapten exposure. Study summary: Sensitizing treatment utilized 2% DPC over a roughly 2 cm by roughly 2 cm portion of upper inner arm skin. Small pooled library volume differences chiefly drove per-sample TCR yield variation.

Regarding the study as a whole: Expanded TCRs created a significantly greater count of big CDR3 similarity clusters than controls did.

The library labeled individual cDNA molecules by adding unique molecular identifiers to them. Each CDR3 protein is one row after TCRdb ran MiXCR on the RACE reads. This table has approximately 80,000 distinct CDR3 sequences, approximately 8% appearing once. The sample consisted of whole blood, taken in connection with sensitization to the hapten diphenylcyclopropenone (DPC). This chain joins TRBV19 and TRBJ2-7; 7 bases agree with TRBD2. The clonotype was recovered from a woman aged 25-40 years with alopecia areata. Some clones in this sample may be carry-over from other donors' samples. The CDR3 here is CASSRDYFYEQYF. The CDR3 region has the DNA TGTGCCAGTAGTCGGGACTACTTCTACGAGCAGTACTTC.